The 9 T cell receptor beta chains below were found in one sample sequenced in a study of cytomegalovirus exposure and HLA in healthy donors (dated 2017 in TCRdb). The method behind the library was the immunoSEQ multiplex PCR assay. For the multiplex PCR, a mixture combining 60 forward primers for TCR Vbeta segments and 13 reverse primers for TCR Jbeta segments was used. As stored in TCRdb, this immuneACCESS dataset retains in-frame rearrangements with V and J assigned. A fraction of the clones does not appear; measured against another copy, unresolved V genes explain less than half of the discrepancy, and the remainder lacks a known reason. The sample includes 150,000 to 200,000 clones, with roughly 83% observed a single time. The ten most abundant clones make up roughly 1.6% of the sample. Sequencing used PBMCs. These receptor sequences come from a woman in her forties or fifties in good health and CMV-seronegative.

The J gene is TRBJ2-7, the V gene TRBV13; 8 bases align to TRBD1. The CDR3 covers 13 residues. Germline trimming cut 3 bases from V and 6 bases from J; bases unmatched to any gene: 4. Germline V gene lookup returns CDR1 PRHDT and CDR2 FYEKMQ (reference sequence). The CDR3: CASSFRGPGEQYF. The CDR3 bases are TGTGCCAGCAGCTTCAGGGGGCCGGGCGAGCAGTACTTC.

The rearrangement joins TRBV7-9 to TRBJ2-2; 9 bases line up with TRBD2. Germline V gene sequence: CDR1 SEHNR, CDR2 FQNEAQ (reference sequence). This CDR3 has 17 amino acids. After removal of 5 bases from V and 7 bases from J, the junction contained 14 bases not matched to a gene. The CDR3 is CASSGFLRGGLGGELFF. CDR3 nucleotide sequence: TGTGCCAGCAGCGGATTCCTGCGGGGGGGCCTGGGCGGGGAGCTGTTTTTT.

The chain combines TRBV21-1 with TRBJ1-5. TRBV21-1 is termed a pseudogene. This CDR3 has 11 amino acids. The chain's CDR3 is CASSINQPQHF. The CDR3 DNA follows: TGTGCCAGCAGCATAAATCAGCCCCAGCATTTT.

This clone was recorded only once. The V gene is TRBV9, the J gene TRBJ2-6; a possible D gene is TRBD1 (5 bases). V lost 2 bases and J 4 bases, leaving 10 bases between the germline ends. Germline CDR1 and CDR2: SGDLS and YYNGEE. There are 15 residues in the CDR3. CDR3 sequence (DNA): TGTGCCAGCAGCGTCTTAAGGACAGGGGCCAACGTCCTGACTTTC. Translated, it gives CASSVLRTGANVLTF.

The J gene is TRBJ2-5, the V gene TRBV2; TRBD2 agrees at 8 bases. From germline, CDR1 is SNHLY and CDR2 FYNNEI. CDR3 length: 13 amino acids. With V trimmed by 8 bases and J by 5 bases, 7 bases remained unmatched. The CDR3 sequence is CASSGGEGETQYF. The CDR3, as DNA: TGTGCCAGCTCGGGGGGGGAAGGGGAGACCCAGTACTTC.

V and J are TRBV19 and TRBJ1-2, with 7 positions matching TRBD1. CDR1 LNHDA and CDR2 SQIVND come from the germline V gene (reference sequence). This CDR3 has 14 residues. V lost 4 bases to trimming and J lost 2 bases; unmatched junction nucleotides: 4. CDR3 DNA sequence: TGTGCCAGTAGTAGACAGGGCTTGAACTATGGCTACACCTTC. Translating it yields CASSRQGLNYGYTF.

The rearrangement joins TRBV7-9 to TRBJ1-1; D may be TRBD1 (5 bases). Trimming pared 3 bases from V and 1 base from J, leaving 12 bases between. The CDR3 contains 15 residues. Per germline, CDR1 SEHNR and CDR2 FQNEAQ (reference sequence). CDR3 sequence reads: CASSFRQTQNTEAFF. The CDR3 DNA sequence: TGTGCCAGCAGCTTCAGACAGACTCAGAACACTGAAGCTTTCTTT.

This clone was counted between two and nine times. Mismatch with germline at one junction end may stem from a read error. The chain recombines TRBV7-7 with TRBJ2-7; D is perhaps TRBD2 (5 bases). CDR3 length: 13 residues. Germline V gives CDR1 SSHAT, CDR2 FNYEAQ (reference sequence). Here the CDR3 reads CASSLRPRREQYF. CDR3 coding DNA: TGTGCTAGCAGCCTACGGCCGCGGAGGGAGCAGTACTTC. Filled out from reference TRBV7-7 and TRBJ2-7, the complete variable domain reads GAGVSQSPRYKVTKRGQDVTLRCDPISSHATLYWYQQALGQGPEFLTYFNYEAQPDKSGLPSDRFSAERPEGSISTLTIQRTEQRDSAMYRCASSLRPRREQYFGPGTRLTVT.

The chain has TRBV5-1 and TRBJ2-1, with 7 bases identical to TRBD1. V trimming: 2 bases; J trimming: 7 bases; junction bases outside the gene matches: 9. The germline gives CDR1 SGHRS, CDR2 YFSETQ. CDR3 length: 15 amino acids. The CDR3 bases are TGCGCCAGCAGCTTTGACAGGGCGGGTTTAAATGAGCAGTTCTTC. Protein product: CASSFDRAGLNEQFF.